This record concerns one T cell receptor beta chain sequence. In the original analysis: Reference gene primer amplification gave nucleated cell count estimates. Some clones are missing from TCRdb's copy, which holds only in-frame ones; the method was immunoSEQ multiplex PCR. The V and J calls and clone size were taken over from that table, and D and trimming were inferred from the DNA. The table has around 150,000 clones, roughly 80% seen once. This entry is derived from a study of blood T cell repertoires in COVID-19. Looking at the study overall: From T cells, B-cell-depleted T cells, or PBMCs came the material, which was cDNA or gDNA.

Trimming at V came to 4 bases and at J to 2 bases, leaving 5 bases not matched to a gene. Germline V gene sequence: CDR1 MNHNS, CDR2 SASEGT. CDR3 size: 16 residues. The genes are TRBV6-1 and TRBJ2-1; 10 bases are a match to TRBD1. The sequencing input was peripheral blood. The clonotype was recovered from a man over 45 with acute or convalescent COVID-19. This chain's CDR3 is CASSGGDRGAYNEQFF. The CDR3 DNA sequence: TGTGCCAGCAGTGGGGGGGACAGGGGAGCCTACAATGAGCAGTTCTTC.